This TCR beta chain originates from a study of post-analysis software for immune sequencing data (dated by TCRdb to about 2015). For the study in its entirety: Disease courses on record covered relapsing-remitting, secondary progressive and progressive-relapsing multiple sclerosis, though some patients had no subtype annotation. The patient repertoires were compared against approximately eleven previously published healthy control repertoires obtained from donors aged roughly 6 to 28 years. A subset of samples was prepared in parallel using single-end sample barcoding, then pooled and co-amplified after Illumina adapter ligation.

Receptor libraries were prepared by PCR. For sequencing, an Illumina HiSeq 2500 was employed. To reduce PCR and sequencing biases, unique molecular identifiers were incorporated into the TCR beta cDNA libraries. About 500,000 cDNA molecules were obtained for every 1 to 10 million input T cells, so each molecule roughly corresponded to one T cell. Patient libraries were prepared and sequenced with the same protocol used for the earlier healthy control dataset. Samples belonging to the same batch were prepared together, multiplexed and sequenced on a shared HiSeq lane. Turning to the authors' computational methods: Raw barcoded reads were processed with MIGEC, discarding single-read molecular identifier groups before consensus assembly and CDR3 extraction. VDJtools was used for post-analysis of the clonotype tables, with diversity normalized by down-sampling every dataset to the smallest sample size. In repertoire overlap clustering, CDR3 amino acid sequences, but not nucleotide sequences, were matched to correct batch-related cross-sample contamination. The public reads were reprocessed in TCRdb via fastp at Q25 and MiXCR, keeping in-frame beta chains. Every CDR3 protein is listed once, alongside the most common genes and DNA of its rows. Here the V and J calls rest on TCRdb's processing, not on the authors' analysis. This sample comprises about 770,000 distinct CDR3 sequences, just over 45% of them detected only once. The ten largest clones add up to roughly 5.2% of the sample.

In the case of this clonotype: This clone's antigen is unknown. No quality values exist for individual bases; no much larger clone is one base distant.

The junction shows trimming of 2 bases on V and 3 bases on J, plus 10 bases between the germline ends. Measured from the cysteine to the phenylalanine, the CDR3 is 14 residues long. The only DNA kept is the CDR3, 42 bases in frame from the first base. The germline V gene (reference sequence) gives CDR1 as LNHNV and CDR2 as YYDKDF. Results the study describes overall, beyond this receptor: Strong co-clustering of samples prepared in the same batch was shown by direct clustering with F measure, prompting a batch-effect correction. Significantly higher frequencies in patients than in controls were found for roughly 5 TRBV segments, including TRBV5-6, TRBV5-1 and TRBV20-1. The control group was slightly older than the multiple sclerosis patient group. Multiple sclerosis patients had significantly lower normalized Chao1 diversity than controls, a result that suggests substantial peripheral T-cell clonal expansion.

To demonstrate the VDJtools post-analysis software, TCR beta repertoires were profiled from the peripheral blood of more than ten young patients with multiple sclerosis. The multiple sclerosis patients were children and adolescents ranging in age from 6 to 15 years. The sequencing sample was made of blood. The sequence was obtained from a girl aged 5 to 17 with multiple sclerosis. In this chain, TRBV15 is recombined with TRBJ1-1, with TRBD1 tentatively as D gene (6 bases match). This receptor has the CDR3 CATSRRRQDTEAFF. The nucleotides read TGTGCCACCAGCAGACGTCGACAGGACACTGAAGCTTTCTTT.